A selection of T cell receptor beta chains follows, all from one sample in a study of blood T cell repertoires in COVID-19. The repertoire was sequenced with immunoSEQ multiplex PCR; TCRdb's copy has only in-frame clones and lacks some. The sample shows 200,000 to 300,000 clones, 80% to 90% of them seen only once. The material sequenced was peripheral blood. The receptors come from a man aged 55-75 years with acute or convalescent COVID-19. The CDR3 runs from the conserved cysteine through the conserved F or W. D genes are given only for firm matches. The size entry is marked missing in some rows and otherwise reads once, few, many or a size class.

CASSSRGVLNYGYTF	TGTGCCAGCAGCTCTAGGGGCGTCCTAAACTATGGCTACACCTTC	TRBV6-6	TRBJ1-2	.	few
CASSIEEAGGKGSPDTQYF	TGTGCCAGTAGTATAGAGGAGGCAGGGGGCAAGGGAAGCCCAGATACGCAGTATTTT	TRBV19	TRBJ2-3	TRBD1	.
CASSVGTSGNEQFF	TGTGCCAGCAGCGTAGGTACTAGCGGCAATGAGCAGTTCTTC	TRBV9	TRBJ2-1	TRBD2	.
CASSFTLRGTSTDTQYF	TGTGCCAGCAGCTTTACCCTCAGGGGTACTAGCACAGATACGCAGTATTTT	TRBV25-1	TRBJ2-3	.	.
CASSPGQGSLNTEAFF	TGTGCCAGCAGCCCGGGACAGGGGTCGCTCAACACTGAAGCTTTCTTT	TRBV3-1/TRBV3-2	TRBJ1-1	TRBD1	once
CASSQVASPSYNEQFF	TGTGCCAGCAGCCAAGTGGCTAGCCCCTCCTACAATGAGCAGTTCTTC	TRBV3-1/TRBV3-2	TRBJ2-1	.	.
CASSNHRGRETQYF	TGTGCCAGCAGTAACCACAGGGGGCGGGAGACCCAGTACTTC	TRBV6-5	TRBJ2-5	TRBD1	.
CASSQELLQGYGYTF	TGCGCCAGCAGCCAAGAACTTCTCCAGGGCTATGGCTACACCTTC	TRBV4-3	TRBJ1-2	.	.
CASSRPTGLSYNEQFF	TGTGCCAGCAGCCGCCCGACAGGGCTCTCCTACAATGAGCAGTTCTTC	TRBV5-4	TRBJ2-1	TRBD1	.
CASSSSVQETQYF	TGTGCCAGCAGCTCCTCGGTCCAAGAGACCCAGTACTTC	TRBV28	TRBJ2-5	.	.
CATSDSGRGDEQFF	TGTGCCACCAGTGATTCTGGGAGGGGGGATGAGCAGTTCTTC	TRBV24-1	TRBJ2-1	.	.
CASSPLGRGGTEAFF	TGTGCCAGCTCACCATTGGGCAGGGGAGGGACTGAAGCTTTCTTT	TRBV18	TRBJ1-1	.	.
CASSQDWGGLTEAFF	TGCGCCAGCAGCCAAGATTGGGGGGGGCTAACTGAAGCTTTCTTT	TRBV4-1	TRBJ1-1	.	.
CASSQAGIVGTDTQYF	TGCGCCAGCAGCCAAGCGGGGATCGTGGGCACAGATACGCAGTATTTT	TRBV4-1	TRBJ2-3	.	once
CASSMGTGDEQYF	TGTGCCAGTAGTATGGGGACAGGGGACGAGCAGTACTTC	TRBV19	TRBJ2-7	TRBD1	few
CASTGVQGVEQYF	TGTGCCAGCACGGGCGTTCAGGGCGTCGAGCAGTACTTC	TRBV6-6	TRBJ2-7	.	.
CASSFRETQYF	TGTGCCAGCAGTTTTCGAGAGACCCAGTACTTC	TRBV6-2/TRBV6-3	TRBJ2-5	.	.
CASSQAGVRGYTF	TGTGCCAGCAGCCAAGCGGGGGTCCGTGGCTACACCTTC	TRBV3-1/TRBV3-2	TRBJ1-2	.	.
CASSEQGGQNQPQHF	TGTGCCAGCAGTGAACAGGGGGGCCAGAATCAGCCCCAGCATTTT	TRBV2	TRBJ1-5	TRBD1	.
CASSLTLAGGPGSYNEQFF	TGTGCCAGCAGCTTAACGTTAGCGGGGGGGCCTGGCTCCTACAATGAGCAGTTCTTC	TRBV7-3	TRBJ2-1	TRBD2	medium-sized
CASSPGGETQYF	TGTGCCAGCTCACCGGGAGGAGAGACCCAGTACTTC	TRBV18	TRBJ2-5	.	.
CASADRRGEKLFF	TGTGCCAGTGCGGACAGGCGGGGTGAAAAACTGTTTTTT	TRBV6-5	TRBJ1-4	TRBD1	.
CASSLGLAGGGRDEQYF	TGTGCCAGCAGCCTGGGACTAGCGGGAGGAGGTAGGGACGAGCAGTACTTC	TRBV7-2	TRBJ2-7	TRBD2	.
CSASTGISNQPQHF	TGCAGTGCTAGTACAGGAATTAGCAATCAGCCCCAGCATTTT	TRBV20-1	TRBJ1-5	.	.
CASSQTSGGLPYEQYF	TGTGCCAGCAGCCAGACTAGCGGGGGGCTCCCCTACGAGCAGTACTTC	TRBV7-8	TRBJ2-7	TRBD2	.
CASSVPRVNQPQHF	TGTGCCAGCAGCGTCCCCAGGGTCAATCAGCCCCAGCATTTT	TRBV9	TRBJ1-5	.	.
CASSLVPGGASGANVLTF	TGTGCCAGCAGCTTAGTTCCAGGGGGCGCCTCTGGGGCCAACGTCCTGACTTTC	TRBV7-8	TRBJ2-6	TRBD1	.
CALRDSPYNEQFF	TGTGCCCTCCGGGACTCTCCTTACAATGAGCAGTTCTTC	TRBV2	TRBJ2-1	.	.
CASSLAHGGPNTGELFF	TGTGCCAGCAGCTTAGCACATGGCGGGCCGAACACCGGGGAGCTGTTTTTT	TRBV7-8	TRBJ2-2	.	.
CATSDLVRGPSGANVLTF	TGTGCCACCAGTGATTTGGTCAGGGGGCCCTCTGGGGCCAACGTCCTGACTTTC	TRBV24-1	TRBJ2-6	TRBD1	.
CAQSQGGQETQYF	TGTGCCCAATCCCAGGGTGGGCAAGAGACCCAGTACTTC	TRBV5-4	TRBJ2-5	.	.
CASSQTSGRILNEQFF	TGTGCCAGCAGCCAAACTAGCGGGCGGATTCTCAATGAGCAGTTCTTC	TRBV7-3	TRBJ2-1	TRBD2	.
CASSQDRRQGGYEQYF	TGCGCCAGCAGCCAAGATAGGAGACAGGGAGGCTACGAGCAGTACTTC	TRBV4-3	TRBJ2-7	.	few
CASSQDGRGPPANYGYTF	TGTGCCAGCAGCCAAGACGGCAGGGGTCCCCCAGCTAACTATGGCTACACCTTC	TRBV3-1/TRBV3-2	TRBJ1-2	.	.
CASSLRRPLAGETDTQYF	TGTGCCAGCAGTTTACGACGCCCACTAGCGGGGGAAACAGATACGCAGTATTTT	TRBV27	TRBJ2-3	TRBD2	once
CASSKTSGSTDTQYF	TGTGCCAGCAGCAAAACTAGCGGGAGCACAGATACGCAGTATTTT	TRBV11-3	TRBJ2-3	TRBD2	.
CASTRVGTEAFF	TGTGCCAGCACCAGGGTTGGTACTGAAGCTTTCTTT	TRBV21-1	TRBJ1-1	.	.
CASSIRLAGGRDEQFF	TGTGCCAGTAGCATTCGACTAGCGGGAGGACGAGATGAGCAGTTCTTC	TRBV19	TRBJ2-1	TRBD2	.
CASSHGQGYNSPLHF	TGTGCCAGCAGCCATGGACAGGGCTATAATTCACCCCTCCACTTT	TRBV3-1/TRBV3-2	TRBJ1-6	TRBD1	.
CASSFLRNQPQHF	TGTGCCAGCAGTTTTCTTCGGAATCAGCCCCAGCATTTT	TRBV12-3/TRBV12-4	TRBJ1-5	.	once
CASSPLTGGLAEQYF	TGTGCCAGTAGCCCCCTCACAGGGGGCTTAGCCGAGCAGTACTTC	TRBV19	TRBJ2-7	TRBD1	once
CASSQVGGGSDNEQFF	TGCGCCAGCAGCCAAGTTGGCGGGGGGAGTGACAATGAGCAGTTCTTC	TRBV4-1	TRBJ2-1	TRBD2	.
CASSSRTSPGELFF	TGTGCCAGCAGTTCCCGGACTAGCCCCGGGGAGCTGTTTTTT	TRBV27	TRBJ2-2	TRBD2	few
CATSEGRTSETQYF	TGTGCCACCAGTGAGGGGAGGACTTCAGAGACCCAGTACTTC	TRBV24-1	TRBJ2-5	.	.
CASSSGGAADTQYF	TGTGCCAGCAGCTCTGGGGGGGCGGCAGATACGCAGTATTTT	TRBV9	TRBJ2-3	.	.
CASTQQGGNIQYF	TGTGCCAGCACCCAACAGGGTGGGAACATTCAGTACTTC	TRBV6-5	TRBJ2-4	.	once
CASSPTGGSTGELFF	TGTGCCAGCAGCCCGACAGGGGGAAGCACCGGGGAGCTGTTTTTT	TRBV9	TRBJ2-2	TRBD1	.
CASSQLTTSVASAGGRNEQFF	TGCGCCAGCAGCCAACTTACGACTAGCGTGGCATCGGCGGGAGGAAGGAATGAGCAGTTCTTC	TRBV5-1	TRBJ2-1	TRBD2	.
CASSYGTSGNEQFF	TGTGCCAGCAGTTACGGGACTAGCGGTAATGAGCAGTTCTTC	TRBV6-5	TRBJ2-1	TRBD2	.
CASRGIRGNTEAFF	TGTGCCAGCCGTGGTATCAGGGGGAACACTGAAGCTTTCTTT	TRBV5-4	TRBJ1-1	.	few
CASSSFGRRDPNEQFF	TGTGCCAGCAGCTCCTTTGGTCGGCGGGACCCCAATGAGCAGTTCTTC	TRBV7-9	TRBJ2-1	.	.
CASSPLSRDRPYEQYF	TGTGCCAGCAGCCCCCTTTCGAGGGACAGACCTTACGAGCAGTACTTC	TRBV21-1	TRBJ2-7	.	few
CASSTQGIYNEQFF	TGTGCCAGTAGTACACAGGGGATCTACAATGAGCAGTTCTTC	TRBV19	TRBJ2-1	TRBD1	.
CASSEIERGTYEQYF	TGTGCCAGCAGTGAAATAGAGCGGGGGACCTACGAGCAGTACTTC	TRBV25-1	TRBJ2-7	TRBD2	.
CASSPQGNYGYTF	TGTGCCAGCAGCCCCCAGGGAAACTATGGCTACACCTTC	TRBV5-6	TRBJ1-2	.	.
CASSGVGEQYF	TGCGCCAGCTCGGGGGTGGGAGAGCAGTACTTC	TRBV5-1	TRBJ2-7	.	.
CASSHWYRQETQYF	TGTGCCAGCAGCCACTGGTACAGACAAGAGACCCAGTACTTC	TRBV3-1/TRBV3-2	TRBJ2-5	.	.
CASSVEPGQGAEAFF	TGTGCCAGCAGCGTTGAGCCGGGACAGGGCGCTGAAGCTTTCTTT	TRBV9	TRBJ1-1	TRBD1	.
CASSSRRVFSGNTIYF	TGTGCCAGCAGCTCCCGCAGGGTTTTCTCTGGAAACACCATATATTTT	TRBV3-1/TRBV3-2	TRBJ1-3	.	.
CASSRIRGDTEAFF	TGTGCCAGCAGCCGGATCAGGGGGGACACTGAAGCTTTCTTT	TRBV7-3	TRBJ1-1	TRBD1	.